The 15 T cell receptor beta chains given below trace back to one sample, sequenced in a study of blood T cell repertoires in COVID-19. Assay: immunoSEQ multiplex PCR; the TCRdb copy retains only in-frame clones and omits some. The sample has about 62,000 clones, around 74% seen once; the top ten hold around 6%. The sequenced sample was peripheral blood. The receptors derive from a woman in her forties or fifties with active or convalescent COVID-19.

The chain carries TRBV24-1 and TRBJ2-5, with TRBD1 identical over 8 bases. The J segment lost 5 bases and the V segment lost 2 bases, leaving 15 bases of the junction unmatched. The CDR3 has 18 residues. Germline CDR1 and CDR2: KGHDR and SFDVKD. CDR3 region: CATSDSKPLRTGTETQYF. The CDR3 region has the DNA TGTGCCACCAGTGATTCCAAGCCCCTTAGGACAGGGACGGAGACCCAGTACTTC.

This chain uses TRBV7-2 with TRBJ1-5, with TRBD1 as a possible D gene (5 bases). V was trimmed by 2 bases and J by 5 bases, leaving 10 bases between them. The CDR3 extends over 14 amino acids. In germline, CDR1 is SGHTA, CDR2 FQGNSA. DNA for the CDR3: TGTGCCAGCAGCTTAAATCCGGGGGATCAGCCCCAGCATTTT. This encodes CASSLNPGDQPQHF.

The chain has TRBV3-1 (or the pseudogene TRBV3-2) and TRBJ2-5, with 8 bases that match TRBD2. The CDR3 contains 16 residues. Looked up from germline, CDR1 is LGHDT and CDR2 is YNNKEL (reference sequence). J lost 1 base, V lost 1 base, and 5 bases had no gene match. CDR3 bases: TGTGCCAGCAGCCAAGGACTAGCGAGGGCCCAAGAGACCCAGTACTTC. The encoded protein is CASSQGLARAQETQYF.

The CDR3 sequence: CASSLVAAVAYEQYF. The CDR3 nucleotides are TGTGCCAGCAGCTTAGTCGCAGCGGTGGCCTACGAGCAGTACTTC. J is TRBJ2-7 and V is TRBV7-2, with D maybe TRBD2 (5 bases). Per the germline V gene, CDR1 is SGHTA and CDR2 is FQGNSA. Trimming stripped 1 base from V and 2 bases from J, with 12 bases between. The CDR3 extends over 15 amino acids.

The chain joins TRBV5-1 to TRBJ1-4; 9 bases match TRBD1. After removal of 2 bases from V and 5 bases from J, the junction contained 4 bases not matched to a gene. The CDR3 is made up of 15 amino acids. Germline CDR1 reads SGHRS; CDR2 reads YFSETQ. CDR3 amino acids: CASSLGQGSNEKLFF. The CDR3 nucleotides are TGCGCCAGCAGCTTAGGACAGGGGTCAAATGAAAAACTGTTTTTT.

This chain uses TRBV30 with TRBJ1-1; 9 nucleotides agree with TRBD1. The trim removed 5 bases at V and 3 bases at J, leaving 4 bases unmatched. The germline V gene encodes CDR1 GTSNPN and CDR2 SVGIG (reference sequence). The CDR3 is made up of 13 amino acids. Here the CDR3 DNA reads TGTGCCTGGCAGGACAGGGGCGACACTGAAGCTTTCTTT. Encoded protein: CAWQDRGDTEAFF.

CDR3 bases: TGTGCCAGCAGTGTTACAGAACCCCAGCCCCAGCATTTT. The encoded protein is CASSVTEPQPQHF. The chain recombines TRBV2 with TRBJ1-5; D uncertain. The CDR3 consists of 13 residues. V was clipped by 4 bases and J by 7 bases, with 11 bases between them. CDR1 is SNHLY and CDR2 is FYNNEI in the germline V gene.

The chain employs TRBV5-8 and TRBJ2-3, with 10 bases identical to TRBD2. J was trimmed by 5 bases and V by 0 bases; bases with no gene match: 3. The germline CDR1 and CDR2 sequences are SGHTS and YDEGEE. The CDR3 contains 15 residues. The CDR3 spells CASSLGLAGVDTQYF. The CDR3 DNA sequence: TGTGCCAGCAGCTTGGGGCTAGCGGGAGTAGATACGCAGTATTTT.

This sequence joins TRBV5-1 and TRBJ2-3, with D tentatively TRBD2 (5 bases). The germline V gene encodes CDR1 SGHRS and CDR2 YFSETQ. This CDR3 spans 16 amino acids. Trimming shortened V by 0 bases and J by 3 bases, and 14 bases separated the two germline ends. CDR3 region: CASSLAARTWTDTQYF. The DNA for the CDR3 is TGCGCCAGCAGCTTGGCCGCGAGGACTTGGACAGATACGCAGTATTTT.

J is TRBJ1-2 and V is TRBV28; 8 bases map to TRBD1. Germline loops: CDR1 MDHEN, CDR2 SYDVKM. V was pared by 5 bases and J by 3 bases, with 5 bases of the junction left unmatched. The CDR3 is 14 amino acids. DNA of the CDR3: TGTGCCAGCAGTCGGACAGGGAGGGACTATGGCTACACCTTC. It codes for CASSRTGRDYGYTF.

The chain employs TRBV6-5 and TRBJ1-2, with 10 bases lining up with TRBD1. The CDR3 covers 13 residues. Per germline, CDR1 MNHEY and CDR2 SVGAGI. J gave up 8 bases and V 5 bases, and 5 bases lay outside the gene matches. CDR3 nucleotide sequence: TGTGCCAGCAGTCCCGGGACAGGGGTCGGCTACACCTTC. Translated, it gives CASSPGTGVGYTF.

J is TRBJ1-1 and V is TRBV7-3, with no clear D. Germline V gene sequence: CDR1 SGHTA, CDR2 FQGTGA. With 4 bases removed from V and 1 base from J, the gap between germline ends came to 7 bases. This CDR3 spans 13 amino acids. The CDR3 coding sequence is TGTGCCAGCAGCTCTGTGAGGAACACTGAAGCTTTCTTT. This codes for CASSSVRNTEAFF.

This rearrangement joins TRBV11-2 to TRBJ2-1; tentative D call: TRBD2 (6 bases). CDR1 and CDR2 from the germline V gene are SGHAT and FQNNGV. The CDR3 is made up of 16 amino acids. Trimming pared 4 bases from V and 0 bases from J, leaving 13 bases between. The CDR3 here is CASSSDYFPSYNEQFF. The CDR3 coding sequence is TGTGCCAGCAGCTCGGACTATTTCCCCTCCTACAATGAGCAGTTCTTC.

The V and J genes are TRBV6-5 and TRBJ1-5; the D gene is possibly TRBD1 (6 bases). Germline V gene lookup returns CDR1 MNHEY and CDR2 SVGAGI. This CDR3 contains 15 residues. Deletions cut 6 bases from V and 1 base from J, with 13 bases between. The CDR3, as DNA: TGTGCCAGCAGGGGCTGGGGGCAAAGCAATCAGCCCCAGCATTTT. This translates into CASRGWGQSNQPQHF.

The V and J genes are TRBV9 and TRBJ1-3; tentatively, D is TRBD1 (6 bases). The length of the CDR3 is 17 residues. The V end lost 0 bases, the J end lost 0 bases, and 13 bases lay between the germline ends. The germline V gene has CDR1 SGDLS and CDR2 YYNGEE. The DNA of the CDR3 is TGTGCCAGCAGCGTAGAGCAGGGGACCTACTCTGGAAACACCATATATTTT. This codes for CASSVEQGTYSGNTIYF. The whole variable domain, remainder taken from reference TRBV9 and TRBJ1-3, is DSGVTQTPKHLITATGQRVTLRCSPRSGDLSVYWYQQSLDQGLQFLIQYYNGEERAKGNILERFSAQQFPDLHSELNLSSLELGDSALYFCASSVEQGTYSGNTIYFGEGSWLTVV.